The 17 T cell receptor beta chains reported below all come from one sample, sequenced in a study of T cells in tuberculosis. The assay was immunoSEQ multiplex PCR, and TCRdb's table has in-frame clones only and misses some. The sample yields 20,000 to 25,000 clones, just under 97% seen once. The sequenced sample consisted of PBMCs. Source of these receptors: a donor between 10 and 29 years old with latent tuberculosis or without tuberculosis infection.

The V call is TRBV30, the J call TRBJ2-1; the D is unclear. CDR3 length equals 12 residues. In germline, CDR1 is GTSNPN, CDR2 SVGIG (reference sequence). Trimming cost V 2 bases and J 7 bases, with 9 bases left between them. CDR3 in amino acids: CAWSLRGNEQFF. CDR3 bases: TGTGCCTGGAGTTTGAGAGGAAATGAGCAGTTCTTC.

The rearrangement uses TRBV30 and TRBJ2-1; the match to TRBD2 covers 13 bases. There are 14 residues in the CDR3. With V trimmed by 5 bases and J by 10 bases, 8 bases remained unmatched. Germline V CDR1 and CDR2: GTSNPN, SVGIG (reference sequence). CDR3 protein: CAWETSGGLLEQFF. As DNA, the CDR3 is TGTGCCTGGGAGACTAGCGGGGGGTTATTGGAGCAGTTCTTC.

The chain recombines TRBV6-6 with TRBJ2-7; possibly TRBD2 for D (7 bases). V lost 4 bases and J 6 bases, leaving 16 bases between the germline ends. The CDR3 is 14 residues long. Germline-derived CDR1 and CDR2 are MNHNY and SVGAGI (reference sequence). CDR3 sequence (DNA): TGTGCCAGCAGTTCACCGGGGGGCGCGGGCGAGCAGTACTTC. Translation gives CASSSPGGAGEQYF.

This clone was recorded only once. The chain employs TRBV7-2 and TRBJ1-2; no clear D. V was trimmed by 0 bases and J by 4 bases, leaving 12 bases between them. Germline values: CDR1 SGHTA, CDR2 FQGNSA. This CDR3 comprises 15 residues. CDR3 in DNA: TGTGCCAGCAGCTTAGCGTCGGGTAGTGGCTATGGCTACACCTTC. It is translated as CASSLASGSGYGYTF.

About this clone itself: This same CDR3 is encoded by further DNA sequences in the sample. The chain recombines TRBV11-3 with TRBJ2-3; D gene uncertain. Per germline, CDR1 SGHNT and CDR2 YENEEA. Between the trimmed V and J ends, which lost 2 bases and 0 bases, there was a span of 6 bases. This CDR3 contains 14 residues. The CDR3 region has the DNA TGTGCCAGCAGCTTAACTTCGAGCACAGATACGCAGTATTTT. Amino acids: CASSLTSSTDTQYF.

J is TRBJ1-2 and V is TRBV12-5; no firm D call. V was clipped by 1 base and J by 8 bases, with 8 bases between them. The CDR3 runs 12 residues. Germline CDR1 reads LGHNT; CDR2 reads FRNRAP. The CDR3 nucleotides read TGTGCTAGTGGTTTGGGACTCGGAGGCTACACCTTC. This translates into CASGLGLGGYTF.

The chain recombines TRBV30 with TRBJ1-6, with a tentative D call TRBD1 (6 bases). The CDR3 has 15 amino acids. V was pared by 8 bases and J by 10 bases, with 24 bases between. Germline CDR1 reads GTSNPN; CDR2 reads SVGIG (reference sequence). Here the CDR3 reads CAVTRQSGGKSPLHF. DNA of the CDR3: TGTGCCGTAACTCGACAGTCTGGGGGCAAATCACCCCTCCACTTT.

This chain joins TRBV5-1 and TRBJ2-3; the match to TRBD2 covers 12 bases. The CDR3 totals 17 residues. CDR1 and CDR2 from the germline V gene are SGHRS and YFSETQ. After removal of 0 bases from V and 4 bases from J, the junction contained 6 bases not matched to a gene. The DNA for the CDR3 is TGCGCCAGCAGCTTGGGGCTAGCGGGGGGGCACGCAGATACGCAGTATTTT. Its translation: CASSLGLAGGHADTQYF.

This clone appeared a single time. The chain combines TRBV6-1 with TRBJ1-5; tentatively, D is TRBD1 (6 bases). Trimming removed 2 bases from V and 3 bases from J, with 11 bases in between. The germline V gene has CDR1 MNHNS and CDR2 SASEGT. The CDR3 contains 15 residues. This chain's CDR3 is CASSETRTVNQPQHF. The CDR3 coding sequence is TGTGCCAGCAGTGAAACCCGGACAGTCAATCAGCCCCAGCATTTT.

The CDR3 is CASSLYSHGNTEAFF. The DNA for the CDR3 is TGTGCCAGCAGCCTATACTCCCACGGGAACACTGAAGCTTTCTTT. V gene TRBV7-8 combines with J gene TRBJ1-1; D gene unclear. Trimming took 5 bases from V and 1 from J, leaving 14 bases between them. This CDR3 spans 15 amino acids. Per the germline V gene, CDR1 is SGHVS and CDR2 is FQNEAQ.

V gene TRBV25-1 combines with J gene TRBJ1-1; D gene ambiguous. The CDR3 runs to 13 residues. CDR1 and CDR2 (germline): MGHDK, SYGVNS. V dropped 9 bases and J dropped 0 bases, with 11 bases sitting between them. The CDR3 coding sequence is TGTGCCAGACGACGGGTAATGAACACTGAAGCTTTCTTT. This encodes CARRRVMNTEAFF.

This sequence joins TRBV7-6 and TRBJ1-3; D remains ambiguous. CDR3 length: 14 amino acids. Trimming removed 1 base at V and 0 bases at J, with 4 bases between. Germline V gene lookup returns CDR1 SGHVS and CDR2 FNYEAQ. CDR3 coding DNA: TGTGCCAGCAGCTTAGGAGGCTCTGGAAACACCATATATTTT. Translated: CASSLGGSGNTIYF.

The V call is TRBV4-1, the J call TRBJ2-5; weak D call: TRBD2 (6 bases). This CDR3 contains 17 residues. Germline V gives CDR1 MGHRA, CDR2 YSYEKL. Deletions cut 2 bases from V and 2 bases from J, with 18 bases between. Here the CDR3 reads CASSQYLTGTLQETQYF. CDR3 bases: TGCGCCAGCAGCCAATACTTAACCGGGACTCTTCAAGAGACCCAGTACTTC.

This chain uses TRBV21-1 with TRBJ1-4; the table names TRBD1, a call not compared with the DNA. TRBV21-1 is labeled a pseudogene. This CDR3 region has 19 residues. The CDR3: CASSKAGGKQGALGEKLFF. In DNA form, the CDR3 reads TGTGCCAGCAGCAAAGCGGGAGGGAAACAGGGGGCTTTAGGTGAAAAACTGTTTTTT.

CDR3 nucleotides: TGTGCCAGCAGCCCGGTATGGGGACAAGAAGCTTTCTTT. This translates into CASSPVWGQEAFF. V gene TRBV7-3 combines with J gene TRBJ1-1; the D gene is possibly TRBD1 (6 bases). Trimming left V 5 bases short and J 8 bases short, with 15 bases between. CDR3 length equals 13 residues. Germline V CDR1 and CDR2: SGHTA, FQGTGA.

In its sample, this clone was seen once. V usage is TRBV10-3 and J usage is TRBJ1-1; D gene unclear. V was clipped by 8 bases and J by 0 bases, with 7 bases between them. CDR3 length: 12 amino acids. Looked up from germline, CDR1 is ENHRY and CDR2 is SYGVKD. Here the CDR3 reads CAIGEMNTEAFF. The CDR3 DNA reads TGTGCCATCGGGGAGATGAACACTGAAGCTTTCTTT.

The CDR3 DNA is TGCGCCAGCAGCCCAACAGGGGCAGGTGGCTACACCTTC. This encodes CASSPTGAGGYTF. The chain employs TRBV5-1 and TRBJ1-2; 7 bases are a match to TRBD1. The germline gives CDR1 SGHRS, CDR2 YFSETQ. The J segment lost 7 bases and the V segment lost 4 bases, leaving 7 bases of the junction unmatched. The CDR3 is made up of 13 amino acids.